In its sample, the clone carrying this T cell receptor (beta chain) was seen a few times. The data belong to a study of T-cell reconstitution after alpha-beta-depleted transplantation in children. This CDR3 has 15 residues. CDR1 is MNHEY and CDR2 is SMNVEV in the germline V gene (reference sequence). V lost 4 bases, J lost 7 bases, and 14 bases lay in between. Unique molecular identifiers were used to barcode this TCRbeta library. TCRdb independently ran MiXCR on the PCR reads; one entry per CDR3 protein. The data contain some 200,000 distinct CDR3 sequences, approximately 6.8% of them singletons. Sequencing was performed on PBMCs from the stem cell graft donor, taken from the stem cell graft. This chain joins TRBV27 and TRBJ1-6, with D unclear. This TCR came from a human donor who donated a stem cell graft to a child with Wiskott-Aldrich syndrome. This CDR3 is CASSSASRGNSPLHF. In DNA, the CDR3 is TGTGCCAGCAGTTCAGCATCCAGAGGGAATTCACCCCTCCACTTT.